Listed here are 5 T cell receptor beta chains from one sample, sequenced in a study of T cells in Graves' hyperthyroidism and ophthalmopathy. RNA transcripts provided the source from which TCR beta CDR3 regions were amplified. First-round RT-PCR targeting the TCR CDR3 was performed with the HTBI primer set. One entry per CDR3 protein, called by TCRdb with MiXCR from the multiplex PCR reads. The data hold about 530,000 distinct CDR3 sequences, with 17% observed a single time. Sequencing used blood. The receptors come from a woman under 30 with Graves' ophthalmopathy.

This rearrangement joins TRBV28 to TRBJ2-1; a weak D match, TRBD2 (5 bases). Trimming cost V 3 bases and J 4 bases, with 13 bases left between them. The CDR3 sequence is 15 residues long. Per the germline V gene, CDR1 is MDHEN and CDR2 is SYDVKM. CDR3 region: CASSFKLRAYNEQFF. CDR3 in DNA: TGTGCCAGCAGTTTCAAGTTGCGGGCGTACAATGAGCAGTTCTTC. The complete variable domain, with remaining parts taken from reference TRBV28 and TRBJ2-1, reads DVKVTQSSRYLVKRTGEKVFLECVQDMDHENMFWYRQDPGLGLRLIYFSYDVKMKEKGDIPEGYSVSREKKERFSLILESASTNQTSMYLCASSFKLRAYNEQFFGPGTRLTVL.

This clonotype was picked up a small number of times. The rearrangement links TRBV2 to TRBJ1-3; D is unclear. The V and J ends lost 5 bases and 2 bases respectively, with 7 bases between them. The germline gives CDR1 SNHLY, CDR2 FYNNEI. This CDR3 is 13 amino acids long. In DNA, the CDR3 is TGTGCCAGCAGTAAGGACGCTGGAAACACCATATATTTT. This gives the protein CASSKDAGNTIYF.

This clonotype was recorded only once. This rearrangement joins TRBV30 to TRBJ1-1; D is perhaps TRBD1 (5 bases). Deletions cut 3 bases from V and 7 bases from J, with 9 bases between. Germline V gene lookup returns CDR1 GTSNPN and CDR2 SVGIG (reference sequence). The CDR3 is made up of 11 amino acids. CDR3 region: CAWSGGIEAFF. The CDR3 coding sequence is TGTGCCTGGAGCGGGGGGATTGAAGCTTTCTTT.

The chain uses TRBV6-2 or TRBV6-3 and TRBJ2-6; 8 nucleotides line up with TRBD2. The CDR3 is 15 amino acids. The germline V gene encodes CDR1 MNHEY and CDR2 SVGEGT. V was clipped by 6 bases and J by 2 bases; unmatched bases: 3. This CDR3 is CASSPTSAGANVLTF. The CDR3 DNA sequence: TGTGCCAGCAGCCCGACTAGCGCTGGGGCCAACGTCCTGACTTTC.

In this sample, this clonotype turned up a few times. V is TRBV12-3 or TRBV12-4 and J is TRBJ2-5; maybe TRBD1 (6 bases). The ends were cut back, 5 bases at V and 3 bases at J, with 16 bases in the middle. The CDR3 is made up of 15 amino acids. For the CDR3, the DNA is TGTGCCAGCAGTGCTCCCCACGAGGGGGAAGAGACCCAGTACTTC. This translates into CASSAPHEGEETQYF.